This T cell receptor beta chain was obtained from a study of shared clonotypes between healthy human individuals. Study in general: Each donor contributed plates that comprised three CD4 naive, three CD4 memory, two CD8 naive and one CD8 memory. Points from the study as a whole: Approximately 5.1% was the fraction of naive CD4 clonotypes found shared across several donors.

Terminally differentiated effector memory CD45RA+ cells were excluded from the naive CD8 cells, which were CD45RO-negative and positively selected for CCR7. Every donor was a Caucasian adult from Nashville, Tennessee. In the case of this clone: Antigen specificity is unknown.

Clones were sequenced by immunoSEQ multiplex PCR, and TCRdb holds only the in-frame ones, with some missing. The sample records about 1.9 million clones, around 95% being singletons. Germline V lookup: CDR1 SGHDT, CDR2 YYEEEE. Losses at the gene ends were 3 bases for V and 6 bases for J; bases not matched to a gene: 9. The CDR3 has 14 amino acids. This clonotype originated in a man aged 18 to 30 in good health. Some clones in this sample may be carry-over from other donors' samples. J is TRBJ2-7 and V is TRBV5-6, with TRBD1 identical over 7 bases. The specimen was naive CD8+ T cells from PBMCs. This CDR3 reads CASSWGTASREQYF. CDR3 coding DNA: TGTGCCAGCAGCTGGGGGACAGCGAGTCGCGAGCAGTACTTC.